This TCR beta chain comes out of a study of blood T cell repertoires in COVID-19. Overall study context: The analysed material was cDNA or gDNA that came from T cells, B-cell-depleted T cells, or PBMCs.

The CDR3 loop spans 18 amino acids. Germline V gives CDR1 LGHNA, CDR2 YSLEER. Losses at the gene ends were 0 bases for V and 1 base for J; bases not matched to a gene: 11. Per the study methods: Estimates of nucleated cell counts were drawn from the amplification of reference gene primers. TCRdb's table, derived via immunoSEQ multiplex PCR, lists solely in-frame clones and lacks some. V, J and clone size derive from that table, while D and trimming were established from the DNA sequence. The table shows 200,000 to 300,000 clones, with 88% occurring only once. Sequenced: peripheral blood. The origin of this receptor is a human donor in a cohort sampled during active COVID-19. The chain joins TRBV4-3 to TRBJ1-1; the match to TRBD1 covers 7 bases. CDR3 coding DNA: TGCGCCAGCAGCCAAGATACCCTTCGACAGGGTCGGAACACTGAAGCTTTCTTT. Protein sequence: CASSQDTLRQGRNTEAFF.